A single T cell receptor (beta chain) is shown here with its context. Its specificity is unknown. This sample also contains other DNA sequences that code for the same CDR3. This specimen belongs to a study of shared clonotypes between healthy human individuals. About the research overall: A couple of women and a few men aged 18 to 49 made up the donors.

In the CD4+ fraction, cells were divided into CD45RA+ naive and CD45RA-negative memory subsets. The CDR3 has 16 amino acids. With 3 bases removed from V and 1 base from J, the gap between germline ends came to 16 bases. CDR1 and CDR2 (germline): KGHSH, LQKENI. Libraries were prepared by immunoSEQ multiplex PCR; TCRdb keeps only in-frame clonotypes and omits some of them. The sample has more than 1,200,000 clones, 97% to 99% seen once. Study conclusions and caveats: Donor clonotype sharing was expected to depend on sequencing depth. The sharing of about 5% of naive CD4 clonotypes was seen across a handful of donors.

The J gene is TRBJ2-7, the V gene TRBV18; a possible D gene is TRBD2 (7 bases). This clonotype originated in a man aged 30-40 years in good health. What was sequenced was naive CD4+ T cells sorted from blood. As for subset: CD45RA+ positively selected. The CDR3 reads CASSPPGGPGSYEQYF. The CDR3 nucleotides read TGTGCCAGCTCACCCCCCGGGGGGCCTGGGTCCTACGAGCAGTACTTC.